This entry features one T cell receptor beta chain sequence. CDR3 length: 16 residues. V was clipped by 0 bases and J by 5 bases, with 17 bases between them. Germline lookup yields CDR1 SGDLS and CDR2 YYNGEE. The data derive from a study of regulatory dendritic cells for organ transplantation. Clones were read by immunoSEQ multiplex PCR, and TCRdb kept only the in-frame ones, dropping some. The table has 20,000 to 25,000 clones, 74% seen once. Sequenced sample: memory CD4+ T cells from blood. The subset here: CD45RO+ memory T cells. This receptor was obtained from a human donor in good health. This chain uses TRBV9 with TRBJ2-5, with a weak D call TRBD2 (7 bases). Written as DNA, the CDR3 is TGTGCCAGCAGCGTAGCCTTGGGGGGGGGCCGGGAGACCCAGTACTTC. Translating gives CASSVALGGGRETQYF.